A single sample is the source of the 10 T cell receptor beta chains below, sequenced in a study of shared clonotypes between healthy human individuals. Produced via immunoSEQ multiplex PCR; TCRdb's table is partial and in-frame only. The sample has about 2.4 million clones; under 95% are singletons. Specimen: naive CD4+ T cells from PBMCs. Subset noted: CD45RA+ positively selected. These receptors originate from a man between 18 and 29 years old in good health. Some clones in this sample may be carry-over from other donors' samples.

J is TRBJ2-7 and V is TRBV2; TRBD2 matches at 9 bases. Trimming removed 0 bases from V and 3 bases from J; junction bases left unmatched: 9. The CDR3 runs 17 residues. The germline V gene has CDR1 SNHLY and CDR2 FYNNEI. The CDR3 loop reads CASSEALVAGAFYEQYF. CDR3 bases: TGTGCCAGCAGTGAAGCGCTTGTAGCGGGAGCGTTCTACGAGCAGTACTTC. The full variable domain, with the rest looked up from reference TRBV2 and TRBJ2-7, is EPEVTQTPSHQVTQMGQEVILRCVPISNHLYFYWYRQILGQKVEFLVSFYNNEISEKSEIFDDQFSVERPDGSNFTLKIRSTKLEDSAMYFCASSEALVAGAFYEQYFGPGTRLTVT.

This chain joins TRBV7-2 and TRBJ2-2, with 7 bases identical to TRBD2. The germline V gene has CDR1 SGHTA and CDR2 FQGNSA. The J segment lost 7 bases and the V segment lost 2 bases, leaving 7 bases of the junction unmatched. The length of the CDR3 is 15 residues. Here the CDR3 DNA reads TGTGCCAGCAGCTTACGGGAGGCCGTTGTCGGGGAGCTGTTTTTT. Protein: CASSLREAVVGELFF. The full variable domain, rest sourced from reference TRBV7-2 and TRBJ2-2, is GAGVSQSPSNKVTEKGKDVELRCDPISGHTALYWYRQSLGQGLEFLIYFQGNSAPDKSGLPSDRFSAERTGGSVSTLTIQRTQQEDSAVYLCASSLREAVVGELFFGEGSRLTVL.

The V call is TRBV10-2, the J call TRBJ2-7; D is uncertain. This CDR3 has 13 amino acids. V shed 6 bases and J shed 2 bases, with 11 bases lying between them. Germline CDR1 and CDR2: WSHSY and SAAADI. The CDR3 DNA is TGCGCCAGCAGCCCCCTGTCCCCCTACGAGCAGTACTTC. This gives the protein CASSPLSPYEQYF.

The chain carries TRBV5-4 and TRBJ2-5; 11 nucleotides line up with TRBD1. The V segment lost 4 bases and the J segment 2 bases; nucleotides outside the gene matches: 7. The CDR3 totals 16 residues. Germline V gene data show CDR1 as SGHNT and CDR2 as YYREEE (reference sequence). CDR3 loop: CASSIGQGAVQETQYF. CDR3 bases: TGTGCCAGCAGCATTGGACAGGGGGCAGTTCAAGAGACCCAGTACTTC. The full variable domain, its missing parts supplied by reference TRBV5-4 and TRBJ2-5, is ETGVTQSPTHLIKTRGQQVTLRCSSQSGHNTVSWYQQALGQGPQFIFQYYREEENGRGNFPPRFSGLQFPNYSSELNVNALELDDSALYLCASSIGQGAVQETQYFGPGTRLLVL.

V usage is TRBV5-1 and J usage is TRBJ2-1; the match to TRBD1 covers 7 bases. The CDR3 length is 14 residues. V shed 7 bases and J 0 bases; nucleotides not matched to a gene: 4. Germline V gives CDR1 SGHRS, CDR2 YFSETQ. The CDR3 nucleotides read TGCGCCAGCGGACAGGCCAGCTCCTACAATGAGCAGTTCTTC. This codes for CASGQASSYNEQFF. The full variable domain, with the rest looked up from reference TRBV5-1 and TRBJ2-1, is KAGVTQTPRYLIKTRGQQVTLSCSPISGHRSVSWYQQTPGQGLQFLFEYFSETQRNKGNFPGRFSGRQFSNSRSEMNVSTLELGDSALYLCASGQASSYNEQFFGPGTRLTVL.

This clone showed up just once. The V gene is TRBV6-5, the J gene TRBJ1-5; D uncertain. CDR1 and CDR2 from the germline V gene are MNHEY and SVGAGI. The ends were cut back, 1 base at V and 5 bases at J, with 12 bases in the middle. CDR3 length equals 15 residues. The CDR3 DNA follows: TGTGCCAGCAGTTACTTGGTCTTAGAGCATCAGCCCCAGCATTTT. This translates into CASSYLVLEHQPQHF.

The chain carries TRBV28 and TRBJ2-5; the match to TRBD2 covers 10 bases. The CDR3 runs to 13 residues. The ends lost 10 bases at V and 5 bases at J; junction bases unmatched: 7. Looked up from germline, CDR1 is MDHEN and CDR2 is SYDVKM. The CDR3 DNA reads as TGTGCCAACCTAGCGGGAGAGATGGAGACCCAGTACTTC. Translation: CANLAGEMETQYF.

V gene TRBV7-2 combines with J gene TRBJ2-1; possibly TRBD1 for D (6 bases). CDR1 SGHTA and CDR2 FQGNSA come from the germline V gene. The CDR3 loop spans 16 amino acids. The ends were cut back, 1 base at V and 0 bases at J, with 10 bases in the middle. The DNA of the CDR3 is TGTGCCAGCAGCTTAGGGGGGCCTCGCTCCTACAATGAGCAGTTCTTC. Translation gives CASSLGGPRSYNEQFF. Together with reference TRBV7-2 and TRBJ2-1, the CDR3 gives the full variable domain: GAGVSQSPSNKVTEKGKDVELRCDPISGHTALYWYRQSLGQGLEFLIYFQGNSAPDKSGLPSDRFSAERTGGSVSTLTIQRTQQEDSAVYLCASSLGGPRSYNEQFFGPGTRLTVL.

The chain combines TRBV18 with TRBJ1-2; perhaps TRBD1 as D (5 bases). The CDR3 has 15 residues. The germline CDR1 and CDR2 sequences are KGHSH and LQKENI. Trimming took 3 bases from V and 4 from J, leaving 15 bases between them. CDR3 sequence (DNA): TGTGCCAGCTCACCTAGCGGGACTTCGGCCTATGGCTACACCTTC. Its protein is CASSPSGTSAYGYTF.

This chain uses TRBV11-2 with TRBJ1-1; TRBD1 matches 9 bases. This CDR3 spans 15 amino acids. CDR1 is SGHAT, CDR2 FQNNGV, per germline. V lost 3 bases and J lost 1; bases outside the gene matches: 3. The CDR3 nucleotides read TGTGCCAGCAGCTTCACGACAGGGGGGAACACTGAAGCTTTCTTT. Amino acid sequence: CASSFTTGGNTEAFF.